The 21 T cell receptor beta chains below come from one sample, sequenced in a study of CD8 T cells in ankylosing spondylitis. Via MiXCR, TCRdb re-called the 5' RACE reads, giving one row per CDR3 protein. The sample consists of approximately 39,000 distinct CDR3 sequences, approximately 10% of them appearing once. The sequenced sample consisted of synovial fluid, either unsorted or a sorted T cell fraction (not recorded which). These receptors all stem from a male donor with ankylosing spondylitis.

This clonotype occurred a few times. The chain has TRBV6-1 and TRBJ2-2, with 9 bases matching TRBD2. Trimming cost V 2 bases and J 8 bases; bases outside gene matches: 9. This CDR3 comprises 16 residues. Germline assignment: CDR1 MNHNS and CDR2 SASEGT. The DNA for the CDR3 is TGTGCCAGCAGTGAACTAGCGGGGACGCAAAGGGGGGAGCTGTTTTTT. This codes for CASSELAGTQRGELFF.

The V gene is TRBV4-3, the J gene TRBJ1-1, with 8 bases identical to TRBD1. This CDR3 is 13 amino acids long. V lost 2 bases to trimming and J lost 7 bases; unmatched junction nucleotides: 3. CDR1 LGHNA and CDR2 YSLEER come from the germline V gene. The CDR3 is CASSQPGGNEAFF. CDR3 nucleotides: TGCGCCAGCAGCCAACCAGGGGGCAATGAAGCTTTCTTT.

This clonotype was counted at least ten times. V is TRBV7-2 and J is TRBJ2-7, with D perhaps being TRBD1 or TRBD2 (5 bases each). The CDR3 has 15 residues. Trimming shortened V by 4 bases and J by 2 bases, and 15 bases separated the two germline ends. CDR1 SGHTA and CDR2 FQGNSA come from the germline V gene. As DNA, the CDR3 is TGTGCCAGCAGCTCCCGGGACGGAGCCCCCTACGAGCAGTACTTC. Its translation is CASSSRDGAPYEQYF.

This clonotype has more than one count but fewer than ten. The chain links TRBV6-1 to TRBJ1-4; D perhaps matches TRBD1 (6 bases). The CDR3 length is 14 residues. The germline V gene has CDR1 MNHNS and CDR2 SASEGT. V was cut by 3 bases and J by 8 bases, with 13 bases left in between. CDR3 amino acids: CASSEDRGAEKLFF. In DNA, the CDR3 is TGTGCCAGCAGTGAGGATAGGGGGGCGGAAAAACTGTTTTTT.

The sample holds many counts of this clonotype. One junction end disagrees with the germline gene, perhaps due to a read error. The rearrangement joins TRBV28 to TRBJ2-5, with TRBD2 identical over 8 bases. The CDR3 loop spans 15 amino acids. Germline assignment: CDR1 MDHEN and CDR2 SYDVKM. The CDR3 bases are TGTGCGAGCAGGCTAGGGGGGGCGGGGGGAGAGACCCAGTACTTC. Translating it yields CASRLGGAGGETQYF.

This clonotype turned up a few times. The chain combines TRBV19 with TRBJ2-7; 12 nucleotides align to TRBD2. CDR1 and CDR2 (germline): LNHDA, SQIVND (reference sequence). Unmatched junction bases numbered 2, after V lost 3 bases and J lost 2 bases. The CDR3 has 15 amino acids. The CDR3 here is CASSIASGRAYEQYF. For the CDR3, the DNA is TGTGCCAGTAGTATCGCTAGCGGGAGGGCCTACGAGCAGTACTTC. Based on the CDR3 plus reference TRBV19 and TRBJ2-7, the full variable domain is DGGITQSPKYLFRKEGQNVTLSCEQNLNHDAMYWYRQDPGQGLRLIYYSQIVNDFQKGDIAEGYSVSREKKESFPLTVTSAQKNPTAFYLCASSIASGRAYEQYFGPGTRLTVT.

This clonotype was seen at least ten times. V is TRBV5-5 and J is TRBJ2-2; the match to TRBD2 covers 14 bases. The V gene end was trimmed by 0 bases and the J gene end by 0 bases; junction bases not matched to a gene: 1. This CDR3 contains 18 residues. Looked up from germline, CDR1 is SGHKS and CDR2 is YYEKEE (reference sequence). CDR3 sequence reads: CASSLGLAGGANTGELFF. The CDR3, as DNA: TGTGCCAGCAGCTTGGGACTAGCGGGAGGGGCGAACACCGGGGAGCTGTTTTTT. Complete variable domain (other parts from reference TRBV5-5 and TRBJ2-2): DAGVTQSPTHLIKTRGQQVTLRCSPISGHKSVSWYQQVLGQGPQFIFQYYEKEERGRGNFPDRFSARQFPNYSSELNVNALLLGDSALYLCASSLGLAGGANTGELFFGEGSRLTVL.

V and J are TRBV19 and TRBJ1-1; tentatively, D is TRBD1 (5 bases). Trimming pared 6 bases from V and 4 bases from J, leaving 12 bases between. Germline V gene sequence: CDR1 LNHDA, CDR2 SQIVND (reference sequence). This CDR3 has 13 amino acids. CDR3 DNA: TGTGCCAGTAGGAGGGGAATGGGCACTGAAGCTTTCTTT. Translation: CASRRGMGTEAFF. Full variable domain (missing parts from reference TRBV19 and TRBJ1-1): DGGITQSPKYLFRKEGQNVTLSCEQNLNHDAMYWYRQDPGQGLRLIYYSQIVNDFQKGDIAEGYSVSREKKESFPLTVTSAQKNPTAFYLCASRRGMGTEAFFGQGTRLTVV.

This clonotype was detected only a few times. The chain has TRBV7-2 and TRBJ1-2, with D unclear. The CDR3 runs to 13 residues. Germline V CDR1 and CDR2: SGHTA, FQGNSA. With 1 base removed from V and 4 bases from J, the gap between germline ends came to 7 bases. The CDR3 here is CASSLVAAYGYTF. The CDR3 DNA reads TGTGCCAGCAGCTTAGTGGCAGCCTATGGCTACACCTTC. Full variable domain (missing parts from reference TRBV7-2 and TRBJ1-2): GAGVSQSPSNKVTEKGKDVELRCDPISGHTALYWYRQSLGQGLEFLIYFQGNSAPDKSGLPSDRFSAERTGGSVSTLTIQRTQQEDSAVYLCASSLVAAYGYTFGSGTRLTVV.

This clonotype was found many times. V is TRBV11-2 and J is TRBJ2-6; possible D gene TRBD1, 6 bases. Trimming took off 1 base at V and 3 bases at J, with 13 bases between the two ends. Germline assignment: CDR1 SGHAT and CDR2 FQNNGV. The CDR3 totals 17 residues. CDR3 residues: CASSLGTGLDGANVLTF. The DNA of the CDR3 is TGTGCCAGCAGCTTAGGCACAGGGCTGGATGGGGCCAACGTCCTGACTTTC.

The chain employs TRBV6-1 and TRBJ2-7; 11 bases line up with TRBD2. Looked up from germline, CDR1 is MNHNS and CDR2 is SASEGT. The CDR3 has 13 amino acids. Unmatched junction bases numbered 4, after V lost 7 bases and J lost 5 bases. The CDR3 here is CASILAGGHEQYF. CDR3 in DNA: TGTGCCAGCATCCTAGCGGGAGGTCACGAGCAGTACTTC.

This clonotype showed up just a few times. The chain recombines TRBV4-1 with TRBJ1-3; perhaps TRBD1 as D (5 bases). This CDR3 contains 16 residues. The V end lost 0 bases, the J end lost 2 bases, and 11 bases lay between the germline ends. Germline V gives CDR1 MGHRA, CDR2 YSYEKL. CDR3 in amino acids: CASSQDWGVAGNTIYF. For the CDR3, the DNA is TGCGCCAGCAGCCAAGACTGGGGGGTTGCTGGAAACACCATATATTTT.

This chain connects TRBV10-3 to TRBJ1-1, with a weak D call TRBD1 (5 bases). CDR3 length: 16 amino acids. V dropped 3 bases and J dropped 1 base, with 15 bases sitting between them. Germline V gives CDR1 ENHRY, CDR2 SYGVKD. CDR3 loop: CAISDMQGVRNTEAFF. CDR3 DNA: TGTGCCATCAGTGATATGCAGGGTGTACGGAACACTGAAGCTTTCTTT.

This clonotype was observed a handful of times. The chain recombines TRBV13 with TRBJ2-3; either TRBD1 or TRBD2 may supply D (5 bases each). Germline CDR1 reads PRHDT; CDR2 reads FYEKMQ (reference sequence). This CDR3 comprises 15 residues. V gave up 0 bases and J gave up 4 bases, with 11 bases separating them. The CDR3 is CASSLGGGVSDTQYF. The CDR3 nucleotides are TGTGCCAGCAGCTTAGGTGGGGGAGTCTCAGATACGCAGTATTTT.

This clonotype was detected only a few times. The chain combines TRBV5-1 with TRBJ2-1; D is unclear. V lost 0 bases and J 3 bases, leaving 13 bases between the germline ends. The CDR3 runs to 16 residues. Germline V gene sequence: CDR1 SGHRS, CDR2 YFSETQ. The CDR3 sequence is CASSLVGGTRYNEQFF. CDR3 in DNA: TGCGCCAGCAGCTTGGTTGGCGGAACACGCTACAATGAGCAGTTCTTC.

This chain uses TRBV3-1 with TRBJ2-2; TRBD2 is a possible D gene (5 bases). The V gene lost 1 base and the J gene lost 6 bases, with 9 bases spanning the gap. Germline V gene lookup returns CDR1 LGHDT and CDR2 YNNKEL (reference sequence). This CDR3 spans 14 amino acids. CDR3 in amino acids: CASSQAGSSGELFF. DNA of the CDR3: TGTGCCAGCAGCCAAGCGGGATCCTCCGGGGAGCTGTTTTTT.

This clonotype was seen repeatedly, ten times or more. The chain employs TRBV7-9 and TRBJ2-1; D remains unclear. Germline V gives CDR1 SEHNR, CDR2 FQNEAQ (reference sequence). Deletions cut 1 base from V and 9 bases from J, with 4 bases between. This CDR3 contains 11 residues. This CDR3 reads CASSLDREQFF. The CDR3 nucleotides are TGTGCCAGCAGCTTAGACCGTGAGCAGTTCTTC.

This clonotype was found many times. The V and J genes are TRBV12-3 or TRBV12-4 and TRBJ1-5; D possibly corresponds to TRBD1 (6 bases). The CDR3 is 15 amino acids. The V end was cut by 6 bases, the J end by 6 bases, with 18 bases between. In nucleotides, the CDR3 is TGTGCCAGCAGATCCATTGGGGGGCGAGGTCAGCCCCAGCATTTT. Its protein is CASRSIGGRGQPQHF.

J is TRBJ2-1 and V is TRBV5-1, with D maybe TRBD1 (7 bases). The CDR3 spans 18 residues. Germline V lookup: CDR1 SGHRS, CDR2 YFSETQ. V was trimmed by 8 bases and J by 0 bases, leaving 24 bases between them. In nucleotides, the CDR3 is TGCGCCAGTCAACAGGGGACCGGGACTTCTCACTCCTACAATGAGCAGTTCTTC. The encoded protein is CASQQGTGTSHSYNEQFF.

The V and J genes are TRBV7-3 and TRBJ2-5; D might be TRBD1 (6 bases). Germline V gene sequence: CDR1 SGHTA, CDR2 FQGTGA. V lost 2 bases, J lost 1 base, and 8 bases lay in between. This CDR3 contains 14 residues. The CDR3 DNA reads TGTGCCAGCAGCTTACAAGGGGGCCAAGAGACCCAGTACTTC. It yields the protein CASSLQGGQETQYF. Full variable domain (rest looked up from reference TRBV7-3 and TRBJ2-5): GAGVSQTPSNKVTEKGKYVELRCDPISGHTALYWYRQSLGQGPEFLIYFQGTGAADDSGLPNDRFFAVRPEGSVSTLKIQRTERGDSAVYLCASSLQGGQETQYFGPGTRLLVL.

By share, this clonotype counts as medium-sized. The rearrangement uses TRBV28 and TRBJ2-5; 9 nucleotides match TRBD2. V shed 4 bases, J shed 1 base, and the junction held 10 bases outside the gene matches. The CDR3 consists of 17 residues. CDR1 and CDR2 from the germline V gene are MDHEN and SYDVKM. CDR3 DNA sequence: TGTGCCAGCAGTTGGCCCGGGCTAGCGGGGATCCAAGAGACCCAGTACTTC. This gives the protein CASSWPGLAGIQETQYF.